The 23 T cell receptor beta chains below all came from one sample that was sequenced in a study of blood T cell repertoires in COVID-19. The table came from immunoSEQ multiplex PCR; TCRdb's copy has only in-frame clones and leaves some out. The table lists around 300,000 clones, 89% of them singletons. The sample comprised peripheral blood. Receptors originate from a man aged 45-60 years with acute or convalescent COVID-19.

This chain connects TRBV7-9 to TRBJ1-1; 9 bases line up with TRBD1. This CDR3 is 17 amino acids long. Germline-derived CDR1 and CDR2 are SEHNR and FQNEAQ (reference sequence). V was pared by 3 bases and J by 6 bases, with 14 bases of the junction left unmatched. The CDR3 reads CASSFSPGQGGSAEAFF. CDR3 nucleotides: TGTGCCAGCAGCTTTTCACCGGGACAGGGAGGATCGGCTGAAGCTTTCTTT.

The chain recombines TRBV10-3 with TRBJ1-1, with 8 bases aligning to TRBD1. V lost 2 bases, J lost 3 bases, and 2 bases stayed unmatched. Germline V gives CDR1 ENHRY, CDR2 SYGVKD. The CDR3 is 14 residues long. CDR3 region: CAISEGTGYTEAFF. The CDR3 nucleotides read TGTGCCATCAGTGAGGGGACAGGCTACACTGAAGCTTTCTTT.

This clone showed up just once. The rearrangement links TRBV5-1 to TRBJ2-7, with 11 bases that match TRBD1. After removal of 4 bases from V and 6 bases from J, the junction contained 9 bases not matched to a gene. Germline V gene data show CDR1 as SGHRS and CDR2 as YFSETQ. This CDR3 is built from 15 residues. CDR3 region: CASSVVPGQGGEQYF. The CDR3 DNA follows: TGCGCCAGCAGCGTCGTCCCGGGACAGGGGGGCGAGCAGTACTTC. Using reference TRBV5-1 and TRBJ2-7 for the parts outside the CDR3, the full variable domain is KAGVTQTPRYLIKTRGQQVTLSCSPISGHRSVSWYQQTPGQGLQFLFEYFSETQRNKGNFPGRFSGRQFSNSRSEMNVSTLELGDSALYLCASSVVPGQGGEQYFGPGTRLTVT.

The V gene is TRBV5-1, the J gene TRBJ2-2; tentative D call: TRBD2 (5 bases). The CDR3 has 13 residues. Germline CDR1 is SGHRS and CDR2 is YFSETQ. The germline V and J ends were trimmed by 6 bases and 7 bases, with 13 bases remaining between them. The CDR3 reads CASNDRGDGELFF. In DNA, the CDR3 is TGCGCCAGCAACGACCGGGGAGACGGGGAGCTGTTTTTT.

The rearrangement joins TRBV5-1 to TRBJ1-6; maybe TRBD1 (5 bases). The V and J ends lost 0 bases and 9 bases respectively, with 10 bases between them. CDR1 is SGHRS and CDR2 is YFSETQ in the germline V gene. The CDR3 length is 14 residues. This chain's CDR3 is CASSLEAGSSPLHF. The CDR3 DNA reads as TGCGCCAGCAGCTTGGAGGCAGGGTCTTCACCCCTCCACTTT.

The rearrangement links TRBV18 to TRBJ2-7; 7 bases are a match to TRBD2. The CDR3 consists of 17 residues. The ends lost 0 bases at V and 4 bases at J; junction bases unmatched: 12. CDR1 and CDR2 (germline): KGHSH, LQKENI. CDR3 in amino acids: CASSPPEGREGRYEQYF. In DNA form, the CDR3 reads TGTGCCAGCTCACCACCGGAAGGGAGGGAGGGGCGGTACGAGCAGTACTTC.

The chain links TRBV30 to TRBJ1-5; 10 nucleotides agree with TRBD1. Germline-derived CDR1 and CDR2 are GTSNPN and SVGIG (reference sequence). The CDR3 spans 18 residues. V was clipped by 3 bases and J by 2 bases; unmatched bases: 13. The CDR3 DNA is TGTGCCTGGAGCTTCCGGGACAGGGGCTGGGGTGGCAATCAGCCCCAGCATTTT. Its translation is CAWSFRDRGWGGNQPQHF.

This chain connects TRBV7-2 to TRBJ2-2; D ambiguous. Per the germline V gene, CDR1 is SGHTA and CDR2 is FQGNSA. The CDR3 loop spans 15 amino acids. V lost 6 bases to trimming and J lost 4 bases, with 15 bases between them. CDR3 coding DNA: TGTGCCAGCAGTCCAGGCCGAGACCTCACCGGGGAGCTGTTTTTT. Translating gives CASSPGRDLTGELFF.

This chain links TRBV5-4 with TRBJ1-2; the D is unclear. Germline CDR1 reads SGHNT; CDR2 reads YYREEE (reference sequence). This CDR3 comprises 14 residues. Trimming pared 0 bases from V and 6 bases from J, leaving 12 bases between. The CDR3 DNA reads TGTGCCAGCAGCTTGGACTCCCCGCTCCATGGCTACACCTTC. Protein: CASSLDSPLHGYTF.

V and J are TRBV7-3 and TRBJ2-1; 8 nucleotides agree with TRBD2. Germline V gene sequence: CDR1 SGHTA, CDR2 FQGTGA. CDR3 length: 12 amino acids. With V trimmed by 5 bases and J by 9 bases, 3 bases remained unmatched. CDR3 coding DNA: TGTGCCAGCAGCCCTGCGGGAGGTGAGCAGTTCTTC. Protein product: CASSPAGGEQFF.

V and J are TRBV11-1 and TRBJ1-1, with D unresolved. CDR3 length: 11 residues. From germline, CDR1 is SGHAT and CDR2 FQDESV (reference sequence). V lost 2 bases, J lost 10 bases, and 8 bases lay in between. The CDR3: CASSLPPGAFF. The DNA of the CDR3 is TGTGCCAGCAGCTTACCTCCGGGAGCTTTCTTT.

The CDR3 region is CASSLVRGKETQYF. The CDR3 coding sequence is TGCGCCAGCAGCTTGGTCAGGGGGAAGGAGACCCAGTACTTC. The chain is built from TRBV5-1 and TRBJ2-5, with 7 bases that match TRBD1. Germline CDR1 and CDR2: SGHRS and YFSETQ. This CDR3 is 14 amino acids long. The J segment lost 5 bases and the V segment lost 0 bases, leaving 4 bases of the junction unmatched.

V usage is TRBV19 and J usage is TRBJ1-1; 7 positions agree with TRBD1. After removal of 5 bases from V and 2 bases from J, the junction contained 8 bases not matched to a gene. Germline V gene data show CDR1 as LNHDA and CDR2 as SQIVND (reference sequence). The CDR3 is 15 amino acids. In nucleotides, the CDR3 is TGTGCCAGTAGTCCGCTGGACAGGCTCAACACTGAAGCTTTCTTT. It is translated as CASSPLDRLNTEAFF.

The chain joins TRBV13 to TRBJ2-7; TRBD1 matches 8 bases. Germline V gene data show CDR1 as PRHDT and CDR2 as FYEKMQ (reference sequence). There are 15 residues in the CDR3. Trimming cost V 7 bases and J 0 bases; bases outside gene matches: 8. The DNA for the CDR3 is TGTGCCAGCACCAACCAGGGACAGGCCTCCTACGAGCAGTACTTC. Translated: CASTNQGQASYEQYF. Full variable domain (rest looked up from reference TRBV13 and TRBJ2-7): AAGVIQSPRHLIKEKRETATLKCYPIPRHDTVYWYQQGPGQDPQFLISFYEKMQSDKGSIPDRFSAQQFSDYHSELNMSSLELGDSALYFCASTNQGQASYEQYFGPGTRLTVT.

This clone was seen just once. The chain uses TRBV12-3 or TRBV12-4 and TRBJ1-1, with D hard to call. CDR3 size: 12 residues. V dropped 6 bases and J dropped 4 bases, with 9 bases sitting between them. CDR3 DNA: TGTGCCAGCAGCTACGTTGTCACTGAAGCTTTCTTT. Protein sequence: CASSYVVTEAFF.

The chain is built from TRBV3-1 (or the pseudogene TRBV3-2) and TRBJ2-7, with 7 bases lining up with TRBD1. The CDR3 runs 14 residues. The V segment lost 2 bases and the J segment 1 base; nucleotides outside the gene matches: 2. From germline, CDR1 is LGHDT and CDR2 YNNKEL (reference sequence). The CDR3 here is CASSQWDRSYEQYF. The CDR3 DNA reads TGTGCCAGCAGCCAATGGGACAGATCCTACGAGCAGTACTTC.

This chain connects TRBV7-2 to TRBJ1-2; no definite D call. V gave up 5 bases and J gave up 1 base, with 11 bases separating them. Germline V gene data show CDR1 as SGHTA and CDR2 as FQGNSA. There are 14 residues in the CDR3. For the CDR3, the DNA is TGTGCCAGCAGCCCTCCCCAGGTTAACTATGGCTACACCTTC. This encodes CASSPPQVNYGYTF.

The V call is TRBV13, the J call TRBJ2-7, with D perhaps TRBD1 (5 bases). Deletions cut 5 bases from V and 2 bases from J, with 13 bases between. This CDR3 contains 14 residues. CDR1 is PRHDT, CDR2 FYEKMQ, per germline (reference sequence). The CDR3 sequence is CASSPRTPTYEQYF. CDR3 DNA: TGTGCCAGCAGCCCCCGGACACCCACCTACGAGCAGTACTTC.

This clone was detected only once. The chain joins TRBV24-1 to TRBJ1-1; D gene uncertain. With 9 bases removed from V and 4 bases from J, the gap between germline ends came to 17 bases. CDR1 KGHDR and CDR2 SFDVKD come from the germline V gene. This CDR3 is built from 14 residues. The CDR3 is CATDPRSRCTEAFF. CDR3 coding DNA: TGTGCCACCGATCCCCGATCTAGGTGCACTGAAGCTTTCTTT.

This chain connects TRBV12-5 to TRBJ2-1; tentative D call: TRBD2 (5 bases). The CDR3 runs to 15 residues. Germline assignment: CDR1 LGHNT and CDR2 FRNRAP. The germline V and J ends were trimmed by 8 bases and 3 bases, with 17 bases remaining between them. The CDR3 loop reads CASIPGRALYNEQFF. Written as DNA, the CDR3 is TGTGCTAGTATTCCCGGGCGGGCGCTCTACAATGAGCAGTTCTTC.

The chain links TRBV5-4 to TRBJ2-3; perhaps TRBD1 as D (6 bases). The V end lost 4 bases, the J end lost 2 bases, and 17 bases lay between the germline ends. The germline V gene encodes CDR1 SGHNT and CDR2 YYREEE (reference sequence). This CDR3 spans 16 amino acids. The CDR3 spells CASSPGTQLPTDTQYF. The CDR3 DNA is TGTGCCAGCAGCCCCGGGACACAACTACCCACAGATACGCAGTATTTT.

The rearrangement uses TRBV6-1 and TRBJ2-5; 8 bases are a match to TRBD1. This CDR3 is 16 amino acids long. CDR1 and CDR2 from the germline V gene are MNHNS and SASEGT. V dropped 4 bases and J dropped 1; count of bases not matched to a gene: 8. The CDR3 region is CASSVPGQAIQETQYF. CDR3 bases: TGTGCCAGCAGTGTCCCGGGACAGGCCATCCAAGAGACCCAGTACTTC.

This chain links TRBV30 with TRBJ1-1, with TRBD1 identical over 7 bases. Germline V gene lookup returns CDR1 GTSNPN and CDR2 SVGIG (reference sequence). The CDR3 is 13 residues long. Losses at the gene ends were 3 bases for V and 5 bases for J; bases not matched to a gene: 6. CDR3 sequence reads: CAWRWNRGTEAFF. CDR3 DNA: TGTGCCTGGAGATGGAACAGGGGAACTGAAGCTTTCTTT.